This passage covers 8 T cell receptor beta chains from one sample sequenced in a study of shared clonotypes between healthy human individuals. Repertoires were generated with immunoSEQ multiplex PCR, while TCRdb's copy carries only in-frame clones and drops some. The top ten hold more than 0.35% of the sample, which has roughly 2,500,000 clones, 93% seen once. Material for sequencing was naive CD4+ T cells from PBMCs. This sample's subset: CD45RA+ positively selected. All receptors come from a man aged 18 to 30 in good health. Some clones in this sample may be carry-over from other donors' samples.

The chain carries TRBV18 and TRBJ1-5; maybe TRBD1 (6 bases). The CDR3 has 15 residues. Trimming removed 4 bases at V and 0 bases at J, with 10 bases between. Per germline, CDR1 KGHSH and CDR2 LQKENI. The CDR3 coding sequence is TGTGCCAGCTCACGGACAGTAAATAGCAATCAGCCCCAGCATTTT. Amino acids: CASSRTVNSNQPQHF. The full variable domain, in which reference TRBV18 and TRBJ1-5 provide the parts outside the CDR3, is NAGVMQNPRHLVRRRGQEARLRCSPMKGHSHVYWYRQLPEEGLKFMVYLQKENIIDESGMPKERFSAEFPKEGPSILRIQQVVRGDSAAYFCASSRTVNSNQPQHFGDGTRLSIL.

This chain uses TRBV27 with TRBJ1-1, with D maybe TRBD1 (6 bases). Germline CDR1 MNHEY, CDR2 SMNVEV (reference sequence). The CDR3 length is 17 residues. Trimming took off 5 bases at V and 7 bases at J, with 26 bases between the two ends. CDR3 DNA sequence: TGTGCCAGCAGTGAACCAACTACAACAGGGCACGGACTTGAAGCTTTCTTT. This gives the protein CASSEPTTTGHGLEAFF.

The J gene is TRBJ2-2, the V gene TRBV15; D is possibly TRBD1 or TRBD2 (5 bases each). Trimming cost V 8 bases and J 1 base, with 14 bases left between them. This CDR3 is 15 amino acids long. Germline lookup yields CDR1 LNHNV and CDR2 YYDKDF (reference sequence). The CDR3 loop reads CATLSGAKNTGELFF. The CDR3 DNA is TGTGCCACCTTATCCGGGGCTAAGAACACCGGGGAGCTGTTTTTT. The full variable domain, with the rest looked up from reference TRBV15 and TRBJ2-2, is DAMVIQNPRYQVTQFGKPVTLSCSQTLNHNVMYWYQQKSSQAPKLLFHYYDKDFNNEADTPDNFQSRRPNTSFCFLDIRSPGLGDTAMYLCATLSGAKNTGELFFGEGSRLTVL.

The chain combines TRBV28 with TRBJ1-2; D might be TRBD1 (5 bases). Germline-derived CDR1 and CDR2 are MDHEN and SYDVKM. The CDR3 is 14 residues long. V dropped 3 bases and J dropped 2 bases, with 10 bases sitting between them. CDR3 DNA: TGTGCCAGCAGTTTGATCCAGGGAAACTATGGCTACACCTTC. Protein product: CASSLIQGNYGYTF.

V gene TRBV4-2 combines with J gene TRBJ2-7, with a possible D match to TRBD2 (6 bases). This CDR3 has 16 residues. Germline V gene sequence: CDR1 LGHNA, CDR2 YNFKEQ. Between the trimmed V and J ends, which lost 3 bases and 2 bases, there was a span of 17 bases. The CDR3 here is CASSQAHGTGPYEQYF. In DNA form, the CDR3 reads TGTGCCAGCAGCCAGGCCCATGGGACTGGCCCCTACGAGCAGTACTTC.

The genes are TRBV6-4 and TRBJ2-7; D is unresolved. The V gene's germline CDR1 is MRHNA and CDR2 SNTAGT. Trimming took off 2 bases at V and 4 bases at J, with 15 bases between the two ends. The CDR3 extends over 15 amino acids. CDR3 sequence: CASSDRVGLGYEQYF. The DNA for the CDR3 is TGTGCCAGCAGTGACAGGGTGGGGTTAGGGTACGAGCAGTACTTC.

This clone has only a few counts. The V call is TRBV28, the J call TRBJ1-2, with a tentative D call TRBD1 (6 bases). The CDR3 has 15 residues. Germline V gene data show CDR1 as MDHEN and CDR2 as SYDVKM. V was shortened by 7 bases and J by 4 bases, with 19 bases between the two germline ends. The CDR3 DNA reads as TGTGCCAGCACCCCCTCGGGGGCAGAGGGCTATGGCTACACCTTC. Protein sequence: CASTPSGAEGYGYTF.

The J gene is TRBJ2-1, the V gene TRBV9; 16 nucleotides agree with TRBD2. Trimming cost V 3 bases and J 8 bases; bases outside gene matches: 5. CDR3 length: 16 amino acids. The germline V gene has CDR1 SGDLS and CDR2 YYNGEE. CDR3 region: CASSAGLAGGWYEQFF. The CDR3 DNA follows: TGTGCCAGCAGCGCGGGACTAGCGGGAGGGTGGTATGAGCAGTTCTTC.